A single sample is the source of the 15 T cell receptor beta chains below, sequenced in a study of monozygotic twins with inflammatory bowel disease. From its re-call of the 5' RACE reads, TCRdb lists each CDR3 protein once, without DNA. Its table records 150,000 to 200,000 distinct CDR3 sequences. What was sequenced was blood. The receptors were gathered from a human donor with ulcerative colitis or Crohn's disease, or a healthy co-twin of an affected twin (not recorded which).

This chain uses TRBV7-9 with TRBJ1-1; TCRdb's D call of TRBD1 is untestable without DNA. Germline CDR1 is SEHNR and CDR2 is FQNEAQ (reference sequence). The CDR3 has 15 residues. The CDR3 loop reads CASSFPGQMNTEAFF.

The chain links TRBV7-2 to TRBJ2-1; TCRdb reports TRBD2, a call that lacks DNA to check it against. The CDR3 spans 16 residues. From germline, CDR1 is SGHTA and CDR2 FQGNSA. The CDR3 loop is CASSFRRSGSRYEQFF.

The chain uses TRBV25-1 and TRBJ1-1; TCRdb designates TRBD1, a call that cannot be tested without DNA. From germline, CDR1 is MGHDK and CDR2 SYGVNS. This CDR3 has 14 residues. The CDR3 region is CASSEPGRNTEAFF.

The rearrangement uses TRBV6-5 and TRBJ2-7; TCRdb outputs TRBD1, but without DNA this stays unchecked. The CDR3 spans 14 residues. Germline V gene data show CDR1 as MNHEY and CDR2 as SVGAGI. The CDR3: CASSWGGSSYEQYF.

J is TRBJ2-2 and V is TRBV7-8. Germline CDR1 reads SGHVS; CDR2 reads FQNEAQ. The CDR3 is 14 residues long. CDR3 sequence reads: CASSLSRGTGELFF.

The CDR3 reads CATSDTTGGANTEAFF. The rearrangement joins TRBV24-1 to TRBJ1-1; the TCRdb call, TRBD1, lacks DNA for checking. Germline values: CDR1 KGHDR, CDR2 SFDVKD. This CDR3 has 16 residues.

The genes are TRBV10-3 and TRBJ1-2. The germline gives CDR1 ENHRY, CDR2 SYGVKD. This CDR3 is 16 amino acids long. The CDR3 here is CAISDRRAPLGYGYTF.

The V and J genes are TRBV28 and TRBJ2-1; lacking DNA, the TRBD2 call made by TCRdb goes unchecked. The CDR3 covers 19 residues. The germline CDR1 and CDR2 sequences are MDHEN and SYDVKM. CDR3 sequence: CASSLCGLAGGPRYNEQFF.

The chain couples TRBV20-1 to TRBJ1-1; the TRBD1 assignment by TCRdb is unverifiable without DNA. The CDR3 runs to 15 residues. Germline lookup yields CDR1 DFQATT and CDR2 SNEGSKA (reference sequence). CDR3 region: CSARSLTGGNTEAFF.

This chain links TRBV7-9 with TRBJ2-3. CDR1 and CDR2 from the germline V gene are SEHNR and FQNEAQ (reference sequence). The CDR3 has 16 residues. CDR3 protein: CASSPRSGSSTDTQYF.

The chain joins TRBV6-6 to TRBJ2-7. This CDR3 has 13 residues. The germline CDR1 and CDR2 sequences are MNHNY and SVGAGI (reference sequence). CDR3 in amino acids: CASSLTSTYEQYF.

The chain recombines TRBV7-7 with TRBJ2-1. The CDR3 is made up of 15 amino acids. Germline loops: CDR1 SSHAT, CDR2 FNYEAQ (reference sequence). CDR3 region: CASSLDRESYNEQFF.

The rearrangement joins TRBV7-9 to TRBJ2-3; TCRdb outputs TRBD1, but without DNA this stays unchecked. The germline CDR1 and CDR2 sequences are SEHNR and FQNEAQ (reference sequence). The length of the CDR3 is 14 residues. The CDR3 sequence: CASTSQGSGSEQYF. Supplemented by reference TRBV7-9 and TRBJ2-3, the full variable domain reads DTGVSQNPRHKITKRGQNVTFRCDPISEHNRLYWYRQTLGQGPEFLTYFQNEAQLEKSRLLSDRFSAERPKGSFSTLEIQRTEQGDSAMYLCASTSQGSGSEQYFGPGTRLTVL.

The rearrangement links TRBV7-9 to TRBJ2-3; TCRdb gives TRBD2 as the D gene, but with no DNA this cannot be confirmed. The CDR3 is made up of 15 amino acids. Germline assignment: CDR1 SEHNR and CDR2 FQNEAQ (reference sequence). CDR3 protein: CASSLIAGGTDTQYF. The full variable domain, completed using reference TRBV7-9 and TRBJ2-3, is DTGVSQNPRHKITKRGQNVTFRCDPISEHNRLYWYRQTLGQGPEFLTYFQNEAQLEKSRLLSDRFSAERPKGSFSTLEIQRTEQGDSAMYLCASSLIAGGTDTQYFGPGTRLTVL.

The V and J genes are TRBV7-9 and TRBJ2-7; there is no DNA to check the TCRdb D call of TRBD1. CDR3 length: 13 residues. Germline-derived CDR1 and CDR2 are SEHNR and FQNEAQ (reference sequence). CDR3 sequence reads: CATQTPALYEQYF. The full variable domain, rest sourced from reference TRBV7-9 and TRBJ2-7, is DTGVSQNPRHKITKRGQNVTFRCDPISEHNRLYWYRQTLGQGPEFLTYFQNEAQLEKSRLLSDRFSAERPKGSFSTLEIQRTEQGDSAMYLCATQTPALYEQYFGPGTRLTVT.